These T cell receptor beta chains were read from a single sample in a study of blood T cell repertoires in COVID-19. Measured with immunoSEQ multiplex PCR; TCRdb has only the in-frame clones, and not every one. Of hundreds of thousands of clones listed, 65% to 90% are singletons. The sequenced sample consisted of peripheral blood. All receptors derive from a man aged 50 to 59 with active or convalescent COVID-19. The CDR3 runs from the conserved cysteine through the conserved F or W. Each record gives: J gene, clone size, D gene, V gene, CDR3 DNA, CDR3 protein. D genes are given only for firm matches. Expanded clones are given a class, and other clones once, few, many or no size at all.

J: TRBJ1-1
size: .
D: TRBD1
V: TRBV7-9
DNA: TGTGCCAGCAGCTTAACAGGGGACCTCACTGAAGCTTTCTTT
CDR3: CASSLTGDLTEAFF

J: TRBJ2-1
size: .
D: .
V: TRBV29-1
DNA: TGCAGCGTTGGAGTTCCGAAAGCCTCCTACAATGAGCAGTTCTTC
CDR3: CSVGVPKASYNEQFF

J: TRBJ2-7
size: once
D: .
V: TRBV27
DNA: TGTGCCAGCAGTTTAGGTAGTTTACCCTACGAGCAGTACTTC
CDR3: CASSLGSLPYEQYF

J: TRBJ2-1
size: .
D: TRBD2
V: TRBV28
DNA: TGTGCCAGCAGTTCGGGGGGGCTTGGAGGGTTCTTC
CDR3: CASSSGGLGGFF

J: TRBJ2-7
size: .
D: .
V: TRBV29-1
DNA: TGCAGCGTTGTTTGGGGAGATGAATGGGACGAGCAGTACTTC
CDR3: CSVVWGDEWDEQYF

J: TRBJ2-2
size: .
D: .
V: TRBV4-2
DNA: TGTGCCAGCAGCCAAGCGGGAGTGGACACCGGGGAGCTGTTTTTT
CDR3: CASSQAGVDTGELFF

J: TRBJ2-3
size: .
D: TRBD2
V: TRBV5-1
DNA: TGCGCCAGCAGCTTGGGGGCTAGCGGGGGCACAGATACGCAGTATTTT
CDR3: CASSLGASGGTDTQYF

J: TRBJ1-2
size: .
D: .
V: TRBV5-6
DNA: TGTGCCAGCCGATGGGGCGGAGCCTATGGCTACACCTTC
CDR3: CASRWGGAYGYTF

J: TRBJ2-7
size: .
D: .
V: TRBV5-5
DNA: TGTGCCAGCAGCGCCACGCCCACGGTTCCCTACGAGCAGTACTTC
CDR3: CASSATPTVPYEQYF

J: TRBJ1-5
size: .
D: TRBD1
V: TRBV4-2
DNA: TGTGCCAGCAGCCAAGAGGCGGACAGGGGTGGTCAGCCCCAGCATTTT
CDR3: CASSQEADRGGQPQHF

J: TRBJ2-1
size: .
D: TRBD2
V: TRBV3-1/TRBV3-2
DNA: TGTGCCAGCAGCCGTACTAGCGGGGTCTACAATGAGCAGTTCTTC
CDR3: CASSRTSGVYNEQFF

J: TRBJ2-3
size: once
D: .
V: TRBV11-3
DNA: TGTGCCAGCAGCTTAGATCAAGCGGATAGCACAGATACGCAGTATTTT
CDR3: CASSLDQADSTDTQYF

J: TRBJ1-1
size: .
D: .
V: TRBV7-9
DNA: TGTGCCAGCAGCCTTCTAACAGGGAACACTGAAGCTTTCTTT
CDR3: CASSLLTGNTEAFF

J: TRBJ1-2
size: .
D: .
V: TRBV1
DNA: TGCACCAGCAGCTTAAACTGGACACCTCCAAAAGGCTACACCTTC
CDR3: CTSSLNWTPPKGYTF

J: TRBJ2-7
size: .
D: TRBD2
V: TRBV11-2
DNA: TGTGCCAGCAGCTTAGTTCGGGAGGCTCTAGAGCAGTACTTC
CDR3: CASSLVREALEQYF

J: TRBJ2-7
size: .
D: TRBD2
V: TRBV3-1/TRBV3-2
DNA: TGTGCCAGCAGCCCATCCTCTTCGGCTAGCGGGGGGGAGTACTTC
CDR3: CASSPSSSASGGEYF

J: TRBJ2-5
size: .
D: .
V: TRBV29-1
DNA: TGCAGCGTTGATTCTATTATTGGGACCCAGTACTTC
CDR3: CSVDSIIGTQYF

J: TRBJ2-7
size: .
D: .
V: TRBV5-1
DNA: TGCGCCAGCAGCTTGCTCCAGGGTTCCTACGAGCAGTACTTC
CDR3: CASSLLQGSYEQYF

J: TRBJ2-1
size: .
D: TRBD2
V: TRBV2
DNA: TGTGCCAGCAGTGAACGGGGGGGGCTTGAGCAGTTCTTC
CDR3: CASSERGGLEQFF

J: TRBJ2-7
size: .
D: .
V: TRBV16
DNA: TGTGCCAGCAGCCAAAACAGGGACTACGAGCAGTACTTC
CDR3: CASSQNRDYEQYF

J: TRBJ2-2
size: .
D: TRBD2
V: TRBV5-1
DNA: TGCGCCAGCAGCTTGGAACGCGGGAGAGCGAACACCGGGGAGCTGTTTTTT
CDR3: CASSLERGRANTGELFF

J: TRBJ1-3
size: .
D: .
V: TRBV19
DNA: TGTGCCAGTAGTACGGCGGGATCATATCATTTTGGAAACACCATATATTTT
CDR3: CASSTAGSYHFGNTIYF

J: TRBJ2-4
size: .
D: .
V: TRBV2
DNA: TGTGCCAGCAGGGGTGCAGGAAACATTCAGTACTTC
CDR3: CASRGAGNIQYF

J: TRBJ1-1
size: .
D: .
V: TRBV12-5
DNA: TGTGCTAGCTGGGGGGTGAACACTGAAGCTTTCTTT
CDR3: CASWGVNTEAFF

J: TRBJ1-5
size: .
D: .
V: TRBV6-6
DNA: TGTGCCAGCAAACAACAGGGAAGCAATCAGCCCCAGCATTTT
CDR3: CASKQQGSNQPQHF

J: TRBJ2-5
size: few
D: .
V: TRBV6-5
DNA: TGTGCCAGCAGTTACTCGGCTCTGCGCGGTGGGACCCAGTACTTC
CDR3: CASSYSALRGGTQYF

J: TRBJ2-1
size: few
D: .
V: TRBV7-9
DNA: TGTGCCAGCAGCTTAGGGTCGGGGAATGAGCAGTTCTTC
CDR3: CASSLGSGNEQFF

J: TRBJ2-1
size: .
D: .
V: TRBV6-1
DNA: TGTGCCAGCAGTGAAGCGGCTAGTCTGCTGGTCAATGAGCAGTTCTTC
CDR3: CASSEAASLLVNEQFF

J: TRBJ2-7
size: .
D: TRBD1
V: TRBV27
DNA: TGTGCCAGCAGTCCGACCCGGGACAGGCTTCAGGTGGAGTACTTC
CDR3: CASSPTRDRLQVEYF

J: TRBJ2-3
size: .
D: TRBD2
V: TRBV20-1
DNA: TGCAGTGCTAGTGCGAGACTAGCGGGAGGGCCGGATACGCAGTATTTT
CDR3: CSASARLAGGPDTQYF

J: TRBJ2-7
size: many
D: TRBD1
V: TRBV7-3
DNA: TGTGCCAGCAGCTTACCTACAGGGGTATACTCCTACGAGCAGTACTTC
CDR3: CASSLPTGVYSYEQYF

J: TRBJ1-1
size: once
D: .
V: TRBV7-9
DNA: TGTGCCAGCAGCTTAGCAGGGATAGGGGGCACTGAAGCTTTCTTT
CDR3: CASSLAGIGGTEAFF

J: TRBJ1-2
size: .
D: TRBD1
V: TRBV18
DNA: TGTGCCAGCTCACCTCGGAGACAGGGGGAATATGGCTACACCTTC
CDR3: CASSPRRQGEYGYTF

J: TRBJ2-7
size: .
D: .
V: TRBV3-1/TRBV3-2
DNA: TGTGCCAGCAGCCAGGGGGGACAGTTCGGCTACGAGCAGTACTTC
CDR3: CASSQGGQFGYEQYF

J: TRBJ2-7
size: .
D: TRBD1
V: TRBV13
DNA: TGTGCCAGCAGCCCCTGGGACAGAGCCTACGAGCAGTACTTC
CDR3: CASSPWDRAYEQYF

J: TRBJ2-1
size: .
D: TRBD2
V: TRBV9
DNA: TGTGCCAGCAGCGTAGGCGGGAGGGACACCTACAATGAGCAGTTCTTC
CDR3: CASSVGGRDTYNEQFF

J: TRBJ1-1
size: few
D: .
V: TRBV21-1
DNA: TGTGCCAGCAGCCGAGCACCCCGGCGGAGACGATGGACTGAAGCTTTCTTT
CDR3: CASSRAPRRRRWTEAFF